These 19 T cell receptor beta chains originate from one sample sequenced in a study of Graves' ophthalmopathy and Graves' hyperthyroidism. Investigators amplified TCR beta CDR3 regions from RNA transcripts. First-round RT-PCR relied on HTBI primers, and a second-round multiplex PCR came next. TCRdb used MiXCR to reprocess the multiplex PCR reads, holding one entry per CDR3 protein. The sample contains about 15,000 distinct CDR3 sequences, 46% of which appear only once. Sequencing was performed on peripheral blood. These receptor sequences come from a woman aged 40 to 50 with stable Graves' hyperthyroidism.

This clonotype was recorded many times. This chain joins TRBV7-9 and TRBJ2-7, with TRBD1 matching 8 bases. This CDR3 region has 14 residues. Trimming at V came to 2 bases and at J to 3 bases, leaving 3 bases not matched to a gene. The germline gives CDR1 SEHNR, CDR2 FQNEAQ (reference sequence). The CDR3 DNA follows: TGTGCCAGCAGCTTACCAGGGGGCCTCTACGAGCAGTACTTC. This sequence encodes CASSLPGGLYEQYF.

This clonotype was detected ten times or more. The gene calls are TRBV10-1 and TRBJ2-7, with 8 bases aligning to TRBD2. The V gene's germline CDR1 is WNHNN and CDR2 SYGVQD (reference sequence). The V gene end was trimmed by 7 bases and the J gene end by 6 bases; junction bases not matched to a gene: 20. The CDR3 covers 17 residues. The CDR3 DNA reads as TGCGCCAGCAACAAACTATTCCGGCGGGGGGCCCTGGGCGAGCAGTACTTC. Translated, it gives CASNKLFRRGALGEQYF.

The genes are TRBV27 and TRBJ2-1, with no clear D. The CDR3 consists of 16 residues. Germline V gene sequence: CDR1 MNHEY, CDR2 SMNVEV (reference sequence). The V end lost 2 bases, the J end lost 3 bases, and 14 bases lay between the germline ends. CDR3 amino acids: CASSLQAPTYYNEQFF. CDR3 DNA sequence: TGTGCCAGCAGTTTACAAGCCCCAACTTACTACAATGAGCAGTTCTTC.

This clonotype was counted at least ten times. This sequence joins TRBV9 and TRBJ1-2, with D perhaps matching TRBD1 (5 bases). Germline V gene sequence: CDR1 SGDLS, CDR2 YYNGEE. Trimming took 0 bases from V and 6 from J, leaving 18 bases between them. This CDR3 has 16 amino acids. In DNA form, the CDR3 reads TGTGCCAGCAGCGTAGAGGCAGGGAAAGTTCGGAATGGCTACACCTTC. This gives the protein CASSVEAGKVRNGYTF.

With respect to this clonotype: An end of the junction differs from the germline gene, which may be a read error. The chain links TRBV7-2 to TRBJ1-2, with unresolved D. Germline values: CDR1 SGHTA, CDR2 FQGNSA. The CDR3 is 13 amino acids. The CDR3: CAGSLGIRGLHTF. DNA of the CDR3: TGTGCCGGCAGCTTAGGCATACGGGGATTGCACACCTTC. The variable domain in full, with the rest retrieved from reference TRBV7-2 and TRBJ1-2, is GAGVSQSPSNKVTEKGKDVELRCDPISGHTALYWYRQSLGQGLEFLIYFQGNSAPDKSGLPSDRFSAERTGGSVSTLTIQRTQQEDSAVYLCAGSLGIRGLHTFGSGTRLTVV.

This clonotype was found many times. V and J are TRBV10-2 and TRBJ2-3, with TRBD2 matching over 12 bases. The CDR3 contains 20 residues. Looked up from germline, CDR1 is WSHSY and CDR2 is SAAADI. Trimming removed 3 bases from V and 0 bases from J; junction bases left unmatched: 13. CDR3 in DNA: TGCGCCAGCAGTGAAGTAGCTCTAGCGGGGGGGCCTACTAGCACAGATACGCAGTATTTT. Its protein is CASSEVALAGGPTSTDTQYF.

This clonotype turned up a few times. The chain is built from TRBV11-3 and TRBJ2-1; 10 bases line up with TRBD1. The length of the CDR3 is 16 residues. Trimming removed 3 bases from V and 9 bases from J; junction bases left unmatched: 11. The germline gives CDR1 SGHNT, CDR2 YENEEA. The CDR3 DNA reads as TGTGCCAGCAGCTTTGTGCGGGACAGGGGTGTGGGTGAGCAGTTCTTC. It translates to CASSFVRDRGVGEQFF.

This clonotype occurred many times. The chain uses TRBV7-2 and TRBJ2-2, with 7 nucleotides matching TRBD2. This CDR3 comprises 15 residues. Germline V gene data show CDR1 as SGHTA and CDR2 as FQGNSA. J gave up 3 bases and V 6 bases, and 7 bases lay outside the gene matches. CDR3 in amino acids: CASRGGGGYTGELFF. The DNA for the CDR3 is TGTGCCAGCAGGGGAGGCGGGGGATACACCGGGGAGCTGTTTTTT.

This clonotype was seen many times. The gene calls are TRBV9 and TRBJ2-7; D gene uncertain. Trimming removed 0 bases from V and 0 bases from J, with 4 bases in between. Looked up from germline, CDR1 is SGDLS and CDR2 is YYNGEE. This CDR3 region has 13 residues. Written as DNA, the CDR3 is TGTGCCAGCAGCGTAGGGAGCTCCTACGAGCAGTACTTC. As protein: CASSVGSSYEQYF.

The chain is built from TRBV2 and TRBJ2-2; tentative D call: TRBD1 (6 bases). V was shortened by 11 bases and J by 1 base, with 11 bases between the two germline ends. CDR3 length equals 13 residues. Per germline, CDR1 SNHLY and CDR2 FYNNEI. CDR3 residues: CAGGQLNTGELFF. The CDR3 coding sequence is TGTGCCGGAGGACAGCTGAACACCGGGGAGCTGTTTTTT. Using reference TRBV2 and TRBJ2-2 for the parts outside the CDR3, the full variable domain is EPEVTQTPSHQVTQMGQEVILRCVPISNHLYFYWYRQILGQKVEFLVSFYNNEISEKSEIFDDQFSVERPDGSNFTLKIRSTKLEDSAMYFCAGGQLNTGELFFGEGSRLTVL.

The chain couples TRBV7-9 to TRBJ2-5; a weak D match, TRBD2 (5 bases). The CDR3 sequence is 14 residues long. The V end was cut by 4 bases, the J end by 5 bases, with 14 bases between. In germline, CDR1 is SEHNR, CDR2 FQNEAQ (reference sequence). The CDR3 sequence is CASSSSGRRETQYF. The CDR3 coding sequence is TGTGCCAGCAGCTCAAGCGGACGGAGGGAGACCCAGTACTTC.

The chain is built from TRBV30 and TRBJ1-2, with D possibly TRBD1 on 5 matching bases. This CDR3 contains 12 residues. Germline CDR1 reads GTSNPN; CDR2 reads SVGIG (reference sequence). V was clipped by 0 bases and J by 7 bases, with 9 bases between them. CDR3 protein: CAWSVSRGGYTF. In nucleotides, the CDR3 is TGTGCCTGGAGTGTCTCTAGGGGTGGCTACACCTTC.

Concerning this clonotype: The final CDR3 position lacks the conserved phenylalanine or tryptophan, pointing to a likely read error. The DNA is left out, because the CDR3 cannot be placed on it with certainty; the CDR3 is given as TCRdb lists it. The CDR3: CASRRDGNTEAFL. This rearrangement joins TRBV6-5 to TRBJ1-1. Germline V CDR1 and CDR2: MNHEY, SVGAGI. The CDR3 contains 13 residues when both ends are counted.

The table lists this clonotype with many counts. This chain uses TRBV6-4 with TRBJ1-2; TRBD1 agrees at 9 bases. The junction had 5 bases not matched to a gene; V was cut back by 5 bases and J by 4 bases. The germline gives CDR1 MRHNA, CDR2 SNTAGT. The CDR3 loop spans 14 amino acids. CDR3 sequence (DNA): TGTGCCAGCAGTAACAGGGGGCTAGGCTATGGCTACACCTTC. Translating gives CASSNRGLGYGYTF.

On this clonotype: The conserved closing phenylalanine or tryptophan is absent in this CDR3, likely reflecting a read error. Here the CDR3 reads CANSLLGGVGETQYC. CDR3 DNA sequence: TGTGCCAACAGCTTACTGGGTGGGGTTGGGGAGACCCAGTACTGC. V gene TRBV7-8 combines with J gene TRBJ2-5; D gene unclear. The germline V gene encodes CDR1 SGHVS and CDR2 FQNEAQ. CDR3 length: 15 amino acids.

In its sample, this clonotype ranks as medium-sized. The chain links TRBV15 to TRBJ2-1, with D possibly matching TRBD2 (5 bases). The CDR3 spans 14 residues. Trimming cost V 0 bases and J 14 bases, with 17 bases left between them. In germline, CDR1 is LNHNV, CDR2 YYDKDF (reference sequence). CDR3 loop: CATSREIGSGYKFF. CDR3 in DNA: TGTGCCACCAGCAGAGAGATCGGGTCGGGATACAAGTTCTTC.

This clonotype was seen more than once but under ten times. J is TRBJ1-5 and V is TRBV7-2, with D tentatively TRBD1 (5 bases). V was cut by 6 bases and J by 4 bases, with 16 bases left in between. The CDR3 spans 15 residues. CDR1 and CDR2 (germline): SGHTA, FQGNSA. Here the CDR3 DNA reads TGTGCCAGCAGTTACATCGGCAGGGTTAATCAGCCCCAGCATTTT. Translated: CASSYIGRVNQPQHF. The whole variable domain, remainder taken from reference TRBV7-2 and TRBJ1-5, is GAGVSQSPSNKVTEKGKDVELRCDPISGHTALYWYRQSLGQGLEFLIYFQGNSAPDKSGLPSDRFSAERTGGSVSTLTIQRTQQEDSAVYLCASSYIGRVNQPQHFGDGTRLSIL.

The table lists this clonotype with a few counts. The chain links TRBV30 to TRBJ1-6; D perhaps matches TRBD1 (5 bases). This CDR3 is 12 amino acids long. The V end lost 5 bases, the J end lost 13 bases, and 15 bases lay between the germline ends. Germline V gene data show CDR1 as GTSNPN and CDR2 as SVGIG (reference sequence). CDR3 in amino acids: CAWLRGDKPLHF. The CDR3 DNA reads as TGTGCCTGGCTACGAGGGGATAAGCCCCTCCACTTT. Combining the CDR3 with reference TRBV30 and TRBJ1-6 gives the whole variable domain SQTIHQWPATLVQPVGSPLSLECTVEGTSNPNLYWYRQAAGRGLQLLFYSVGIGQISSEVPQNLSASRPQDRQFILSSKKLLLSDSGFYLCAWLRGDKPLHFGNGTRLTVT.

This clonotype showed up many times. The rearrangement joins TRBV20-1 to TRBJ2-5, with no clear D. V was cut by 3 bases and J by 0 bases, with 11 bases left in between. This CDR3 contains 14 residues. CDR1 is DFQATT and CDR2 is SNEGSKA in the germline V gene (reference sequence). CDR3 sequence reads: CSARKHLNQETQYF. The CDR3 nucleotides are TGCAGTGCTAGGAAACACCTAAACCAAGAGACCCAGTACTTC.